The text below deals with one T cell receptor beta chain. Its antigen is not known. The sample is drawn from a study of post-analysis software for immune sequencing data. At the level of the study: Recorded disease courses covered relapsing-remitting, secondary progressive and progressive-relapsing multiple sclerosis. Some patients had no subtype annotation. Regarding the study as a whole: Comparison with controls showed significantly lower normalized Chao1 diversity in multiple sclerosis patients. About 5 TRBV segments occurring more often in patients than controls included TRBV5-6, TRBV5-1 and TRBV20-1.

The length of the CDR3 is 17 residues. Germline CDR1 is DFQATT and CDR2 is SNEGSKA (reference sequence). The V and J ends lost 2 bases and 9 bases, in that order; junction bases with no gene match: 18. The TCR beta cDNA libraries carried unique molecular identifiers. TCRdb fed the PCR reads into MiXCR, producing one record per CDR3 protein. This table holds roughly 650,000 distinct CDR3 sequences, approximately 60% found once. This clonotype was obtained from a girl aged 2-10 years with multiple sclerosis. Sequencing was done on a sample of blood. The chain uses TRBV20-1 and TRBJ2-1, with 8 bases lining up with TRBD2. The CDR3 bases are TGCAGTGCTAGACTCCCCACGGGGGGGATCCGGTCAGGTGAGCAGTTCTTC. Amino acid sequence: CSARLPTGGIRSGEQFF.